The rows below give T cell receptor beta chains drawn from one sample of a study of cytomegalovirus exposure and HLA in healthy donors. Data came from immunoSEQ multiplex PCR; TCRdb stores just in-frame clones and leaves some out. The sample shows more than 100,000 clones, around 78% of them seen only once. The sequencing sample was made of PBMCs. The receptor source for this set is a woman aged 18-30 years in good health and CMV-seronegative. The CDR3 runs from the conserved cysteine through the conserved F or W. Fields, in order: D gene, J gene, V gene, clone size, CDR3 protein, CDR3 DNA. The D gene is left open where the match is weak. Some rows have no size entry. The others give once, few or many, or a class for an expanded clone.

>-|TRBJ2-1|TRBV7-9|once
CASSGGTHRVQFF
TGTGCCAGCAGCGGTGGGACCCACAGGGTGCAGTTCTTC
>-|TRBJ2-2|TRBV27|-
CASSPTGGELFF
TGTGCCAGCAGCCCTACCGGCGGGGAGCTGTTTTTT
>TRBD1|TRBJ2-5|TRBV29-1|-
CSVAGQGPRETQYF
TGCAGCGTAGCAGGACAGGGACCAAGGGAGACCCAGTACTTC
>TRBD1|TRBJ1-1|TRBV7-9|few
CASSSLDRGNTEAFF
TGTGCCAGCAGCTCACTGGACAGGGGGAACACTGAAGCTTTCTTT
>TRBD1|TRBJ2-2|TRBV5-1|-
CASSIGDRDTGELFF
TGCGCCAGCAGCATAGGGGACAGGGACACCGGGGAGCTGTTTTTT
>TRBD2|TRBJ2-1|TRBV7-2|-
CASRPGTSTYNEQFF
TGTGCCAGCAGACCCGGGACTAGCACCTACAATGAGCAGTTCTTC
>TRBD2|TRBJ2-2|TRBV29-1|-
CSVEGGGRGTGELFF
TGCAGCGTTGAAGGGGGCGGGAGGGGCACCGGGGAGCTGTTTTTT
>TRBD2|TRBJ2-5|TRBV2|-
CASSEGLAGVRLETQYF
TGTGCCAGCAGTGAGGGGCTAGCGGGAGTCAGGCTAGAGACCCAGTACTTC
>-|TRBJ2-7|TRBV7-6|-
CATSAPDSYEQYF
TGTGCCACTAGCGCCCCCGACTCCTACGAGCAGTACTTC
>-|TRBJ1-1|TRBV2|few
CASSITTTGINTEAFF
TGTGCCAGCAGTATTACAACAACAGGAATCAACACTGAAGCTTTCTTT
>TRBD2|TRBJ2-3|TRBV18|-
CASSLAGGPSSTDTQYF
TGTGCCAGCTCCTTAGCGGGAGGCCCCTCTAGCACAGATACGCAGTATTTT
>-|TRBJ2-6|TRBV5-1|few
CASSLGSGVIGANVLTF
TGCGCCAGCAGCTTGGGGTCAGGGGTTATTGGGGCCAACGTCCTGACTTTC
>TRBD2|TRBJ2-7|TRBV14|-
CASSQGLAGPYEQYF
TGTGCCAGCAGCCAAGGACTAGCGGGTCCTTACGAGCAGTACTTC
>-|TRBJ2-7|TRBV7-6|-
CASSPRQDEQYF
TGTGCCAGCAGCCCCCGACAGGACGAGCAGTACTTC
>-|TRBJ2-1|TRBV15|-
CATSREGGGQFF
TGTGCCACCAGCAGAGAAGGAGGAGGTCAGTTCTTC
>TRBD1|TRBJ1-1|TRBV6-5|few
CASRRTGELNTEAFF
TGTGCCAGCAGGAGGACAGGAGAACTGAACACTGAAGCTTTCTTT
>-|TRBJ2-7|TRBV5-3|-
CARSSPEERRPYEQYF
TGTGCCAGAAGCTCGCCGGAGGAGCGGAGACCCTACGAGCAGTACTTC
>-|TRBJ1-1|TRBV18|-
CASSPVSLEEGSTEAFF
TGTGCCAGCTCACCAGTAAGTCTAGAGGAGGGGTCCACTGAAGCTTTCTTT
>TRBD1|TRBJ1-4|TRBV29-1|-
CSVSGTVNEKLFF
TGCAGCGTTTCCGGGACAGTAAATGAAAAACTGTTTTTT
>-|TRBJ1-4|TRBV5-1|-
CASSWGGGNEKLFF
TGCGCCAGCTCCTGGGGGGGCGGTAATGAAAAACTGTTTTTT
>-|TRBJ1-4|TRBV29-1|-
CIVDVWGGSRTNEKLFF
TGCATCGTTGACGTTTGGGGGGGAAGTAGAACTAATGAAAAACTGTTTTTT
>TRBD1|TRBJ2-7|TRBV5-4|once
CASSHPLTGVNEQYF
TGTGCCAGCAGCCATCCGCTGACAGGGGTCAACGAGCAGTACTTC
>TRBD2|TRBJ2-1|TRBV7-8|-
CASSSWTSGTHNEQFF
TGTGCCAGCAGCTCCTGGACTAGCGGGACTCACAATGAGCAGTTCTTC
>-|TRBJ2-5|TRBV10-3|-
CAISETTVGRKETQYF
TGTGCCATCAGTGAGACCACAGTTGGGAGGAAAGAGACCCAGTACTTC
>-|TRBJ2-4|TRBV7-2|-
CASSPDSSLLAKNIQYF
TGTGCCAGCAGTCCAGACAGTAGCCTACTAGCCAAAAACATTCAGTACTTC
>-|TRBJ1-1|TRBV6-1|once
CASSEDFMNTEAFF
TGTGCCAGCAGTGAAGACTTCATGAACACTGAAGCTTTCTTT
>-|TRBJ2-1|TRBV5-1|-
CASSSDSGDNEQFF
TGCGCCAGCAGCTCGGACTCAGGCGACAATGAGCAGTTCTTC
>TRBD2|TRBJ2-3|TRBV12-5|-
CASGLVLPLAGNTQYF
TGTGCTAGTGGTTTGGTACTCCCACTAGCGGGAAATACGCAGTATTTT
>TRBD1|TRBJ2-1|TRBV7-2|-
CASSPGTGVNEQFF
TGTGCCAGCAGCCCCGGGACAGGGGTCAATGAGCAGTTCTTC
>TRBD2|TRBJ2-3|TRBV9|-
CASSVSGDRPSTDTQYF
TGTGCCAGCAGCGTCAGCGGGGATCGACCTAGCACAGATACGCAGTATTTT
>-|TRBJ2-3|TRBV15|once
CATSRGSDGRIYTQYF
TGTGCCACCAGCAGAGGGTCCGACGGGAGAATATATACGCAGTATTTT
>-|TRBJ2-7|TRBV7-7|-
CASSLEQGGEQYF
TGTGCCAGCAGCTTAGAACAGGGGGGGGAGCAGTACTTC
>TRBD2|TRBJ2-1|TRBV6-5|-
CASSGLAGGEQFF
TGTGCCAGCAGCGGACTAGCGGGTGGTGAGCAGTTCTTC